This T cell receptor beta chain originates from a study of cytomegalovirus exposure and HLA in healthy donors. Study-wide background: One earlier analysis, a look at 150 million to 200 million T cells, found approximately 120 million unique TCR beta sequences. An early release of data contained 75 million to 90 million unique TCRs, which came from HLA-typed donors.

Whole-study findings and limits: Despite most TCR sequences being rare, some public TCRs occurred in many donors. An ancestry cluster, one associated with Asian ancestry, reportedly showed fewer N-insertions than the 666-donor mean in a later analysis.

Amplification used 60 Vbeta primers and 13 Jbeta primers. Measured with immunoSEQ multiplex PCR; TCRdb has only the in-frame clones, and not every one. This sample carries about 130,000 clones, 74% of them seen once, and the ten largest clones take around 4%. This CDR3 is built from 15 residues. V lost 2 bases and J 4 bases, leaving 12 bases between the germline ends. Per germline, CDR1 MGHDK and CDR2 SYGVNS. As regards this clone: Its target is unknown.

The TCR originated in a woman between 45 and 60 years old in good health and CMV-seropositive. Sequenced material: PBMCs. The chain carries TRBV25-1 and TRBJ2-1; TRBD1 might be the D (6 bases). The CDR3 loop is CASSERGGRYNEQFF. The CDR3 DNA follows: TGTGCCAGCAGTGAACGAGGGGGACGGTACAATGAGCAGTTCTTC.